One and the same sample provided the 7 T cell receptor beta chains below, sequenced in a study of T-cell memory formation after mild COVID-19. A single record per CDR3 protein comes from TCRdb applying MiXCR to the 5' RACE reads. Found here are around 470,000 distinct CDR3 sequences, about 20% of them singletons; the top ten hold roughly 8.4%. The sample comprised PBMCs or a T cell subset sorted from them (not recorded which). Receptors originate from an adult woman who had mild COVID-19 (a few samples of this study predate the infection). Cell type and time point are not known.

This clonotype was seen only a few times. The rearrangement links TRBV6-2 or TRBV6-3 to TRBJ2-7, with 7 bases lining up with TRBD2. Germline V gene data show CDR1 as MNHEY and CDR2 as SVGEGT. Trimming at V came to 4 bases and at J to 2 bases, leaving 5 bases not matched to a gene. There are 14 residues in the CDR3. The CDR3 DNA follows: TGTGCCAGCAGTTCGACTAGCTGGGCCTACGAGCAGTACTTC. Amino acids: CASSSTSWAYEQYF.

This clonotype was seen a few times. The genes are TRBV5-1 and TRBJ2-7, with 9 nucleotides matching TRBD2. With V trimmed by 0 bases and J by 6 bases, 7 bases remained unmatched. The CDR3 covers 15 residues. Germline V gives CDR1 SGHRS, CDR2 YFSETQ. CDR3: CASSLDALAGFEQYF. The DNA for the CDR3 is TGCGCCAGCAGCTTGGATGCTCTAGCGGGGTTCGAGCAGTACTTC.

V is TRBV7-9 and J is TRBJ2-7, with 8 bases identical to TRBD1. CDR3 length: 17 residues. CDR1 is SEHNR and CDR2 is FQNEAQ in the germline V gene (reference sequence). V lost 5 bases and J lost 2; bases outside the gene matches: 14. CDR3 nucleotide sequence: TGTGCCAGCAGCCCACTTTCCGGGACAGGAGACCCCTACGAGCAGTACTTC. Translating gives CASSPLSGTGDPYEQYF.

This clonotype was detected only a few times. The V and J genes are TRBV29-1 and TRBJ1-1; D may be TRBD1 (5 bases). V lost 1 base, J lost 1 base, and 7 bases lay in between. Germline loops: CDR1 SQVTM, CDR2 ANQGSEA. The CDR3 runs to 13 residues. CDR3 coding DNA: TGCAGCGTTGAAGGACAGCAGAACACTGAAGCTTTCTTT. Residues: CSVEGQQNTEAFF.

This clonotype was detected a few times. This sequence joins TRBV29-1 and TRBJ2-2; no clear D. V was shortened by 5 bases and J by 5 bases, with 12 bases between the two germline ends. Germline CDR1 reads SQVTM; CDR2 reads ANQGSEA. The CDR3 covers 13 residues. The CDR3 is CSVSFGGTGELFF. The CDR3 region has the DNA TGCAGCGTTTCGTTCGGCGGTACCGGGGAGCTGTTTTTT.

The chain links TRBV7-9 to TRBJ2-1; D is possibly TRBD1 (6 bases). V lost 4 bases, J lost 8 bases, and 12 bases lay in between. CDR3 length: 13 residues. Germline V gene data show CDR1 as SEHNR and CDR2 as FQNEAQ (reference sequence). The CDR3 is CASSWATGYEQFF. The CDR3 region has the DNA TGTGCCAGCAGCTGGGCCACAGGGTATGAGCAGTTCTTC.

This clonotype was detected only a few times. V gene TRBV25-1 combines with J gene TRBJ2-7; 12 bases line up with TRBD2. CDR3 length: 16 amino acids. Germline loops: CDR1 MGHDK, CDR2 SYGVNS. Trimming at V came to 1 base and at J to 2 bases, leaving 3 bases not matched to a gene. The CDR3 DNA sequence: TGTGCCAGCAGTGAATTAGGACTAGCGGGGACCTACGAGCAGTACTTC. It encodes CASSELGLAGTYEQYF.